Listed below are T cell receptor beta chains from one sample, sequenced in a study of identical twins. MiXCR was run by TCRdb on the 5' RACE reads, yielding one entry per CDR3 protein. The sample records 350,000 or so distinct CDR3 sequences, about 12% being singletons. Separately, the same data were catalogued under a study of yellow fever vaccine responses in identical twins.

Sample: CD8+ T cells sorted from blood. All receptors come from a woman under 30 in good health. The CDR3 runs from the conserved cysteine through the conserved F or W. A D gene is named only where the DNA matches it firmly. Where a row states a size, it is once, few, many or the class of an expanded clone; other rows omit it.

d_gene	abundance	v_gene	j_gene	CDR3nt	CDR3aa
NA	few	TRBV4-2	TRBJ2-1	TGTGCCAGCAGCCAAGAGGGGTCGGGTTATGAGCAGTTCTTC	CASSQEGSGYEQFF
TRBD1	NA	TRBV5-1	TRBJ1-1	TGCGCCAGCAGCTATCACAGGGGAGGCACTGAAGCTTTCTTT	CASSYHRGGTEAFF
NA	NA	TRBV20-1	TRBJ2-3	TGCAGTGCCTCGCCAGGGATTAGAGATACGCAGTATTTT	CSASPGIRDTQYF
NA	NA	TRBV15	TRBJ1-1	TGTGCCACCAGCACGGGACGTGGGGGCACTGAAGCTTTCTTT	CATSTGRGGTEAFF
TRBD2	NA	TRBV2	TRBJ2-2	TGTGCCAGCAGTCCGGGAGGGCCGAACACCGGGGAGCTGTTTTTT	CASSPGGPNTGELFF
NA	NA	TRBV12-1	TRBJ2-1	TGTGCCTGCAGCCCATTGCTACGGGAAAGCTCCTACAATGAGCAGTTCTTC	CACSPLLRESSYNEQFF
TRBD2	NA	TRBV6-1	TRBJ2-1	TGTGCCAGCAGTGAAGCTCGGGGGGGGGCGCGCTACAATGAGCAGTTCTTC	CASSEARGGARYNEQFF
TRBD2	NA	TRBV2	TRBJ2-1	TGTGCCAGCAGTGCCCTAGCGGGAGGGTCCTACAATGAGCAGTTCTTC	CASSALAGGSYNEQFF
NA	few	TRBV25-1	TRBJ2-7	TGTGCCAGCAGCTTAATCGAGGGATACGAGCAGTACTTC	CASSLIEGYEQYF
TRBD2	few	TRBV20-1	TRBJ2-3	TGCAGTGCTAGAGGCTCTACTAGCGGGGGGGCTCTGGGCACAGATACGCAGTATTTT	CSARGSTSGGALGTDTQYF
TRBD1	NA	TRBV20-1	TRBJ1-4	TGCAGTGCCCATCAGGGGGCTTGGGAAAAACTGTTTTTT	CSAHQGAWEKLFF
TRBD1	few	TRBV12-3/TRBV12-4	TRBJ1-3	TGTGCCAGCAGCCGGGACAGACCTCTCGGAAACACCATATATTTT	CASSRDRPLGNTIYF
TRBD1	few	TRBV9	TRBJ2-2	TGTGCCAGCAGCCCTTACAGGGGGAACACCGGGGAGCTGTTTTTT	CASSPYRGNTGELFF
NA	NA	TRBV12-3/TRBV12-4	TRBJ2-2	TGTGCCAGCAGTGCCTCATCCCGAACCGGGGAGCTGTTTTTT	CASSASSRTGELFF
NA	NA	TRBV5-1	TRBJ1-2	TGCGCCAGCAGCTTGGGACAGAGCCCTAACTATGGCTACACCTTC	CASSLGQSPNYGYTF
NA	few	TRBV6-5	TRBJ1-6	TGTGCCAGCAGTTACTTGCGCAGCACCACCCCGGATTCACCCCTCCACTTT	CASSYLRSTTPDSPLHF
NA	few	TRBV20-1	TRBJ1-5	TGCAGTGCTAGAGATCTGTCTGGAAATCAGCCCCAGCATTTT	CSARDLSGNQPQHF
TRBD1	many	TRBV7-9	TRBJ2-4	TGTGCCAGCAGCCAGGGACAGGTGGACATTCAGTACTTC	CASSQGQVDIQYF
NA	NA	TRBV21-1	TRBJ2-7	TGTGCCAGCAGCAAAGAAGGTGGGGGTTTGGACGAGCAGTACTTC	CASSKEGGGLDEQYF
NA	many	TRBV10-3	TRBJ2-5	TGTGCCATCAGTGAGTTAATGAGTGGTAAAGAGACCCAGTACTTC	CAISELMSGKETQYF
NA	few	TRBV20-1	TRBJ2-7	TGCAGTGCTACCCCAGGCCCCTCCTACGAGCAGTACTTC	CSATPGPSYEQYF
TRBD2	NA	TRBV28	TRBJ2-2	TGTGCCAGCAGTTTATACGGGACTAGCGTCATGGGGGAGCTGTTTTTT	CASSLYGTSVMGELFF
NA	many	TRBV5-1	TRBJ2-1	TGCGCCAGCAGCTGGGGACGGTACAGCTCCTACAATGAGCAGTTCTTC	CASSWGRYSSYNEQFF
TRBD2	NA	TRBV6-2/TRBV6-3	TRBJ2-1	TGTGCCAGCAGTTATGTAGCGGGCAGTGAGCAGTTCTTC	CASSYVAGSEQFF
NA	few	TRBV12-3/TRBV12-4	TRBJ2-1	TGTGCCAGCAGTTTCTTAGTGGGAGCCTACAATGAGCAGTTCTTC	CASSFLVGAYNEQFF
NA	few	TRBV10-1	TRBJ2-1	TGCGCCAGCGCGGGGTCGGAGGGTGAGCAGTTCTTC	CASAGSEGEQFF
NA	many	TRBV7-6	TRBJ2-1	TGTGCCAGCAGCGCAGCAAGGCCCCTAGTGAATGAGCAGTTCTTC	CASSAARPLVNEQFF
NA	NA	TRBV12-3/TRBV12-4	TRBJ2-1	TGTGCCAGCAGATCCCCTCAGAGCTCCTACAATGAGCAGTTCTTC	CASRSPQSSYNEQFF
TRBD2	few	TRBV6-4	TRBJ2-3	TGTGCCAGCAGTGTTCTAGCGGGACAATATACGCAGTATTTT	CASSVLAGQYTQYF
NA	few	TRBV9	TRBJ2-3	TGTGCCAGCAGCGCCCTCCGGGACCGCACAGATACGCAGTATTTT	CASSALRDRTDTQYF
TRBD2	NA	TRBV7-2	TRBJ2-1	TGTGCCAGCAGCCTCCCGACTAGCGGGAGGCCCAACAATGAGCAGTTCTTC	CASSLPTSGRPNNEQFF
NA	NA	TRBV20-1	TRBJ2-1	TGCAGTGCCAAGCCGGACAGAGCGAAGCTAATCTATGAGCAGTTCTTC	CSAKPDRAKLIYEQFF
NA	few	TRBV11-2	TRBJ1-1	TGTGCCAGCAGCTTAGTCGGGGGAACGAACACTGAAGCTTTCTTT	CASSLVGGTNTEAFF
NA	NA	TRBV7-9	TRBJ2-7	TGTGCCAGCAGCTTATGGTCTTTCGGGGTAATTACCTACGAGCAGTACTTC	CASSLWSFGVITYEQYF
NA	NA	TRBV11-3	TRBJ2-7	TGTGCCAGCAGCGCTGCTGACGAGCAGTACTTC	CASSAADEQYF
NA	NA	TRBV12-3/TRBV12-4	TRBJ1-1	TGTGCCAGCAACCCAGGGTTAACCCCTTTCAACACTGAAGCTTTCTTT	CASNPGLTPFNTEAFF
NA	NA	TRBV20-1	TRBJ2-1	TGCAGTGCTAGAGCGAATAGCGGAGAGTACAATGAGCAGTTCTTC	CSARANSGEYNEQFF
NA	NA	TRBV12-3/TRBV12-4	TRBJ1-2	TGTGCCAGCAGTCCCGACGGACGAGGCGGCTACACCTTC	CASSPDGRGGYTF
NA	many	TRBV29-1	TRBJ2-7	TGCAGCGTTGAAATGGTGGGGAGCTCCTACGAGCAGTACTTC	CSVEMVGSSYEQYF
TRBD2	NA	TRBV27	TRBJ2-5	TGTGCCAGCCAATTGCGGGGGGAAGACGAGACCCAGTACTTC	CASQLRGEDETQYF
NA	few	TRBV4-1	TRBJ1-5	TGCGCCAGCAGCCAAGTGGAAGGTATTAGCAATCAGCCCCAGCATTTT	CASSQVEGISNQPQHF
NA	few	TRBV12-3/TRBV12-4	TRBJ1-1	TGTGCCAGCACCCCGGTGGGCAGAGAAGCTTTCTTT	CASTPVGREAFF
NA	many	TRBV4-1	TRBJ2-1	TGCGCCAGCAGCCGCCAAGGCCGGGTTGAGCAGTTCTTC	CASSRQGRVEQFF
TRBD2	NA	TRBV6-1	TRBJ2-5	TGTGCCAGCACCGAGGGACTAGCGGGATTAGACCAAGAGACCCAGTACTTC	CASTEGLAGLDQETQYF
NA	NA	TRBV12-3/TRBV12-4	TRBJ1-2	TGTGCCATCGCCTTTTTTGAGGGGACAAATGGCTACACCTTC	CAIAFFEGTNGYTF
NA	NA	TRBV7-9	TRBJ2-3	TGTGCCAGCAGCTTAGTAGGCCGGGTCACAGATACGCAGTATTTT	CASSLVGRVTDTQYF
NA	NA	TRBV7-9	TRBJ2-1	TGTGCCAGCAGCTTAAACCCGATCGGGCAGTTCTTC	CASSLNPIGQFF
TRBD2	few	TRBV20-1	TRBJ2-7	TGCAGTGCTAGGTCACTAGCGGGAGGTGAGCAGTACTTC	CSARSLAGGEQYF
TRBD1	few	TRBV20-1	TRBJ2-2	TGCAGTGCCAAACCCACAGGGGGCGGGGAGCTGTTTTTT	CSAKPTGGGELFF
TRBD2	NA	TRBV20-1	TRBJ2-7	TGCAGTGCTAGCAGACTAGCGGGATTATCCTACGAGCAGTACTTC	CSASRLAGLSYEQYF
NA	few	TRBV6-5	TRBJ1-3	TGTGCCAGCAGTTACTTGGTTTTCGGAGAGTCTGGAAACACCATATATTTT	CASSYLVFGESGNTIYF